The source of this T cell receptor beta chain is a study of graft-versus-host responses after intestinal transplantation. Trimming stripped 5 bases from V and 11 bases from J, with 16 bases between. The CDR3 contains 13 residues. The V gene's germline CDR1 is MNHEY and CDR2 SMNVEV (reference sequence). Profiling relied on immunoSEQ multiplex PCR, and the TCRdb table lists in-frame clones only, not all of them. This table has some 40,000 clones, about nine tenths appearing once. The authors processed graft tissue to release intraepithelial and lamina propria lymphocytes. The chain joins TRBV27 to TRBJ2-1; weak D call: TRBD1 (6 bases). This TCR was sampled from a human patient who received an intestinal transplant, so some T cells may come from the graft donor. The source material was ileum tissue, sampled almost 210 days after intestinal transplant. CDR3 residues: CASSGPGAAKQFF. For the CDR3, the DNA is TGTGCCAGCAGTGGGCCAGGGGCCGCCAAGCAGTTCTTC.